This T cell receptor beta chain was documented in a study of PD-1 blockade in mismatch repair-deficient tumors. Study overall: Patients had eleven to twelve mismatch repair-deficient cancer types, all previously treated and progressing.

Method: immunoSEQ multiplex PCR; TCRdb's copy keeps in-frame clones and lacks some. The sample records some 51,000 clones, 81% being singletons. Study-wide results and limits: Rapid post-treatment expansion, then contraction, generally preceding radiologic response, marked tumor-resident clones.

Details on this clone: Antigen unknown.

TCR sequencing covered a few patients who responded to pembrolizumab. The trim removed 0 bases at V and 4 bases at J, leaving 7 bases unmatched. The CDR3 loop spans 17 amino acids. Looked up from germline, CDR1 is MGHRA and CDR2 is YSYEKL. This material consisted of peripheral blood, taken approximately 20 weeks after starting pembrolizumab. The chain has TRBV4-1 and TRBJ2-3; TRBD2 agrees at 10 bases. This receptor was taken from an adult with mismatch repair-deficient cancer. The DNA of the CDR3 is TGCGCCAGCAGCCAAGATGGAGCGGGAGGGCCCGCAGATACGCAGTATTTT. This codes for CASSQDGAGGPADTQYF.